What follows are 10 T cell receptor beta chains derived from one specimen sequenced in a study of identical twins. TCRdb called the 5' RACE reads again in MiXCR, with one record for every CDR3 protein. The sample shows about 890,000 distinct CDR3 sequences, approximately 13% of them seen only once. This sample also appeared in a second study, on yellow fever vaccine responses in identical twins.

The sample comprised PBMCs. These receptors all stem from a woman younger than 30 in good health.

The chain is built from TRBV12-3 or TRBV12-4 and TRBJ2-1, with D perhaps given as TRBD1 or TRBD2 (5 bases each). The V end was cut by 4 bases, the J end by 3 bases, with 19 bases between. The CDR3 is 17 amino acids. The CDR3 DNA is TGTGCCAGCAGTTATGGCCAGGGACCATCCCTCTACAATGAGCAGTTCTTC. It specifies CASSYGQGPSLYNEQFF.

This clonotype appeared a few times. The chain joins TRBV7-9 to TRBJ2-5; TRBD2 matches at 14 bases. The CDR3 length is 16 residues. From germline, CDR1 is SEHNR and CDR2 FQNEAQ (reference sequence). J was trimmed by 3 bases and V by 3 bases; bases with no gene match: 3. The DNA of the CDR3 is TGTGCCAGCAGCTTCCCGGGACTAGCGGGGGAAGAGACCCAGTACTTC. It yields the protein CASSFPGLAGEETQYF. Full variable domain (remainder filled in from reference TRBV7-9 and TRBJ2-5): DTGVSQNPRHKITKRGQNVTFRCDPISEHNRLYWYRQTLGQGPEFLTYFQNEAQLEKSRLLSDRFSAERPKGSFSTLEIQRTEQGDSAMYLCASSFPGLAGEETQYFGPGTRLLVL.

This clonotype was counted a few times. This chain connects TRBV12-3 or TRBV12-4 to TRBJ2-5; 8 nucleotides agree with TRBD1. There are 16 residues in the CDR3. The trim removed 3 bases at V and 5 bases at J, leaving 11 bases unmatched. CDR3 sequence: CASSLRGRGHRETQYF. DNA of the CDR3: TGTGCCAGCAGTTTGCGGGGCAGGGGGCATAGGGAGACCCAGTACTTC.

This clonotype was seen many times. This chain uses TRBV5-5 with TRBJ1-5; 8 bases fit TRBD1. The junction had 9 bases not matched to a gene; V was cut back by 7 bases and J by 3 bases. This CDR3 has 15 residues. Germline V gene lookup returns CDR1 SGHKS and CDR2 YYEKEE (reference sequence). CDR3 DNA: TGTGCCAGCGGGGCGACAGGGGTGCCCAATCAGCCCCAGCATTTT. This encodes CASGATGVPNQPQHF.

This clonotype was detected a few times. The DNA for the CDR3 is TGTGCCACCAGTGACCCCCGGACTAGCGGTCGGGCGAACACCGGGGAGCTGTTTTTT. Protein product: CATSDPRTSGRANTGELFF. V usage is TRBV24-1 and J usage is TRBJ2-2; TRBD2 matches at 10 bases. Germline-derived CDR1 and CDR2 are KGHDR and SFDVKD. V gave up 4 bases and J gave up 0 bases; unmatched junction bases: 10. The CDR3 is 19 residues long.

This chain links TRBV11-2 with TRBJ2-7, with D possibly being TRBD1 (7 bases). Germline V gives CDR1 SGHAT, CDR2 FQNNGV. Trimming removed 2 bases at V and 1 base at J, with 12 bases between. The CDR3 is made up of 15 amino acids. The CDR3 protein is CASSLWSGGSYEQYV. In DNA form, the CDR3 reads TGTGCCAGCAGCTTATGGTCAGGGGGGTCCTACGAGCAGTACGTC.

This chain links TRBV20-1 with TRBJ2-7, with TRBD1 identical over 12 bases. The CDR3 totals 13 residues. From germline, CDR1 is DFQATT and CDR2 SNEGSKA (reference sequence). With 3 bases clipped from V and 6 bases from J, the junction kept 3 bases outside the gene matches. The CDR3 reads CSASRDRGLEQYF. Written as DNA, the CDR3 is TGCAGTGCTAGCCGGGACAGGGGGCTCGAGCAGTACTTC.

Only a few counts were recorded for this clonotype. The rearrangement links TRBV28 to TRBJ2-1; 8 positions match TRBD2. After removal of 8 bases from V and 7 bases from J, the junction contained 10 bases not matched to a gene. Per germline, CDR1 MDHEN and CDR2 SYDVKM. The CDR3 totals 14 residues. The CDR3 DNA follows: TGTGCCAGCCGCTATAGCGGGGTTTCAAATGAGCAGTTCTTC. Translation gives CASRYSGVSNEQFF.

J is TRBJ2-1 and V is TRBV28, with D hard to call. In germline, CDR1 is MDHEN, CDR2 SYDVKM. V lost 6 bases to trimming and J lost 8 bases, with 11 bases between them. This CDR3 has 12 amino acids. CDR3 sequence: CASRSPPHEQFF. CDR3 in DNA: TGTGCCAGCAGGTCTCCCCCCCATGAGCAGTTCTTC.

This clonotype was detected a few times. The chain employs TRBV14 and TRBJ2-3; tentatively, D is TRBD2 (5 bases). CDR1 and CDR2 (germline): SGHDN, FVKESK. The CDR3 loop spans 15 amino acids. V was trimmed by 1 base and J by 11 bases, leaving 19 bases between them. This chain's CDR3 is CASSQVPSSIGRQYF. For the CDR3, the DNA is TGTGCCAGCAGCCAAGTTCCTAGCTCTATAGGCCGGCAGTATTTT.